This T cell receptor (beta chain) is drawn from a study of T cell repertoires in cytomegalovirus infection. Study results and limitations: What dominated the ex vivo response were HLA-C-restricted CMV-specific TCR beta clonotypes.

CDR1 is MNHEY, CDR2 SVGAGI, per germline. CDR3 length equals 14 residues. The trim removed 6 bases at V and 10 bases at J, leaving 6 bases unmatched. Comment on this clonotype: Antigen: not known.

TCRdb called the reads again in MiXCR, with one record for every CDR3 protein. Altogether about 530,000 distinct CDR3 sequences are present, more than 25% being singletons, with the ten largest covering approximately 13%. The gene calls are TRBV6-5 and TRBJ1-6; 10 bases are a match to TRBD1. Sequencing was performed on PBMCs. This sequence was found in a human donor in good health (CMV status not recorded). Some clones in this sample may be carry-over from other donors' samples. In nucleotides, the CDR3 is TGTGCCAGCAGGGGGACAGGGGTTCGGTCACCCCTCCACTTT. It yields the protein CASRGTGVRSPLHF.